Listed below are T cell receptor beta chains from one sample, sequenced in a study of T cell responses to AZD1222 COVID-19 vaccine. Assay used: immunoSEQ multiplex PCR; TCRdb lists only in-frame clones, some missing. Counted here are roughly 150,000 clones, 85% to 95% occurring once; the ten biggest clones make up approximately 4%. Sequencing used peripheral blood, obtained on day 0 of AZD1222 vaccination. Receptors originate from an adult in good health. Both conserved end residues are part of each CDR3. Fields, in order: V gene, J gene, D gene, clone size, CDR3 DNA, CDR3 protein. D genes are given only for firm matches. Size is omitted from some rows. Given values are once, few, many or a class for expanded clones.

V: TRBV2
J: TRBJ1-3
D: TRBD1
size: NA
DNA: TGTGCCAGCAGGCCGGGACAGGGGGAGTGGGCCATATATTTT
CDR3: CASRPGQGEWAIYF

V: TRBV3-1/TRBV3-2
J: TRBJ1-3
D: NA
size: NA
DNA: TGTGCCAGCAGCTCAGGGTATTACGGAAACACCATATATTTT
CDR3: CASSSGYYGNTIYF

V: TRBV28
J: TRBJ1-5
D: NA
size: NA
DNA: TGTGCCAGCAGTCCCGGACGGATCAATCAGCCCCAGCATTTT
CDR3: CASSPGRINQPQHF

V: TRBV28
J: TRBJ1-2
D: TRBD1
size: NA
DNA: TGTGCCAGCAGTTTTTTAGGGTCAGGGGGCCGAACCTATGGCTACACCTTC
CDR3: CASSFLGSGGRTYGYTF

V: TRBV30
J: TRBJ2-1
D: NA
size: NA
DNA: TGTGCCTGGAGTGGCTCATCGGGGAGTGAGCAGTTCTTC
CDR3: CAWSGSSGSEQFF

V: TRBV7-8
J: TRBJ2-3
D: TRBD2
size: few
DNA: TGTGCCAGCAAAACCTCTTACATGGGACTAGCGGGAGGTCACACAGATACGCAGTATTTT
CDR3: CASKTSYMGLAGGHTDTQYF

V: TRBV7-2
J: TRBJ1-1
D: NA
size: NA
DNA: TGTGCCAGCAGCTTAGTTGGGGGCAACACTGAAGCTTTCTTT
CDR3: CASSLVGGNTEAFF

V: TRBV7-6
J: TRBJ2-7
D: TRBD1
size: NA
DNA: TGTGCCAGCAGCTTAGAGGACAGGATCGACGAGCAGTACTTC
CDR3: CASSLEDRIDEQYF

V: TRBV6-2/TRBV6-3
J: TRBJ2-3
D: TRBD2
size: NA
DNA: TGTGCCAGCACCCCGGGGGGGATTAGCACAGATACGCAGTATTTT
CDR3: CASTPGGISTDTQYF

V: TRBV5-1
J: TRBJ2-7
D: NA
size: NA
DNA: TGCGCCAGCAGCTTGGGGACTGAGAGCTACGAGCAGTACTTC
CDR3: CASSLGTESYEQYF

V: TRBV6-5
J: TRBJ1-5
D: NA
size: once
DNA: TGTGCCAGCAGACCCAGGGAGCGGCAGCCCCAGCATTTT
CDR3: CASRPRERQPQHF

V: TRBV5-4
J: TRBJ2-7
D: NA
size: NA
DNA: TGTGCCAGCAGCCTGCCGATCTTGGGCAGCTCCTACGAGCAGTACTTC
CDR3: CASSLPILGSSYEQYF

V: TRBV5-1
J: TRBJ2-7
D: NA
size: NA
DNA: TGCGCCAGCAGCGTGACGGGCCCCTCCTACGAGCAGTACTTC
CDR3: CASSVTGPSYEQYF

V: TRBV19
J: TRBJ2-7
D: NA
size: NA
DNA: TGTGCCAGTAGTTCAGGGGGAGCGGGGCGCTACGAGCAGTACTTC
CDR3: CASSSGGAGRYEQYF

V: TRBV4-1
J: TRBJ2-1
D: NA
size: NA
DNA: TGCGCCAGCAGCCATCGGCGCGTCGAGGGGCTTAATGAGCAGTTCTTC
CDR3: CASSHRRVEGLNEQFF

V: TRBV9
J: TRBJ2-3
D: NA
size: few
DNA: TGTGCCAGCAGCGTAGCGGTTACCGGACCAAGCACAGATACGCAGTATTTT
CDR3: CASSVAVTGPSTDTQYF

V: TRBV9
J: TRBJ1-1
D: TRBD1
size: once
DNA: TGTGCCAGCAGCGCGGGACAGGGGGCGGCCACTGAAGCTTTCTTT
CDR3: CASSAGQGAATEAFF

V: TRBV5-6
J: TRBJ2-7
D: NA
size: once
DNA: TGTGCCAGCAGCTTGGATTCTAGCTCCTACGAGCAGTACTTC
CDR3: CASSLDSSSYEQYF

V: TRBV14
J: TRBJ1-1
D: NA
size: NA
DNA: TGTGCCAGCAGCCGGCCGCAGGGGACTGAAGCTTTCTTT
CDR3: CASSRPQGTEAFF

V: TRBV4-2
J: TRBJ2-1
D: NA
size: NA
DNA: TGTGCCAGCAGCCAAGTAGGTCTAGAGCAGTTCTTC
CDR3: CASSQVGLEQFF

V: TRBV19
J: TRBJ1-4
D: NA
size: once
DNA: TGTGCCAGTAGTATCGAGGGTTGGGGTAGTGAAAAACTGTTTTTT
CDR3: CASSIEGWGSEKLFF

V: TRBV7-2
J: TRBJ2-2
D: NA
size: once
DNA: TGTGCCAGCAGCTTAGGATTCCAGCGGAACACCGGGGAGCTGTTTTTT
CDR3: CASSLGFQRNTGELFF

V: TRBV11-2
J: TRBJ2-7
D: NA
size: NA
DNA: TGTGCCAGCAGCTTAGCCCCAGCAGGCTACGAGCAGTACTTC
CDR3: CASSLAPAGYEQYF

V: TRBV28
J: TRBJ2-7
D: TRBD1
size: once
DNA: TGTGCCAGCAGTTCCACAGGGGGAACCTACGAGCAGTACTTC
CDR3: CASSSTGGTYEQYF